The 17 T cell receptor beta chains below all came from one sample that was sequenced in a study of OX40 agonist ivuxolimab in advanced cancers. Assay: immunoSEQ multiplex PCR; the TCRdb copy retains only in-frame clones and omits some. The sample carries approximately 70,000 clones, 86% recorded once. The sample here was CD4+ or CD8+ T cells sorted from blood, taken in a trial of the OX40 agonist ivuxolimab. These receptors were obtained from an adult with an advanced solid tumor such as melanoma, head and neck, liver or kidney cancer.

CDR3 nucleotides: TGTGCCAGTAGTCTAAGAAGGGCTTCCGGGACCCTCTATGGCTACACCTTC. Protein: CASSLRRASGTLYGYTF. V and J are TRBV19 and TRBJ1-2; D perhaps matches TRBD1 (5 bases). V was pared by 5 bases and J by 4 bases, with 23 bases between. The CDR3 has 17 amino acids. CDR1 and CDR2 (germline): LNHDA, SQIVND (reference sequence).

V usage is TRBV5-1 and J usage is TRBJ1-3; D remains ambiguous. CDR1 and CDR2 (germline): SGHRS, YFSETQ. This CDR3 is built from 15 residues. V lost 3 bases and J 0 bases, leaving 10 bases between the germline ends. The CDR3 DNA sequence: TGCGCCAGCAGCTCAAGAGCCAGCTCTGGAAACACCATATATTTT. Translating it yields CASSSRASSGNTIYF.

V is TRBV19 and J is TRBJ1-1, with 8 bases that match TRBD1. The V gene's germline CDR1 is LNHDA and CDR2 SQIVND (reference sequence). This CDR3 region has 15 residues. Unmatched junction bases numbered 12, after V lost 7 bases and J lost 5 bases. Here the CDR3 reads CASIPGQGAQTEAFF. DNA of the CDR3: TGTGCCAGTATACCAGGTCAGGGGGCTCAGACTGAAGCTTTCTTT. Full variable domain (outside the CDR3, taken from reference TRBV19 and TRBJ1-1): DGGITQSPKYLFRKEGQNVTLSCEQNLNHDAMYWYRQDPGQGLRLIYYSQIVNDFQKGDIAEGYSVSREKKESFPLTVTSAQKNPTAFYLCASIPGQGAQTEAFFGQGTRLTVV.

The V call is TRBV18, the J call TRBJ1-2, with D possibly TRBD1 on 6 matching bases. CDR1 is KGHSH, CDR2 LQKENI, per germline. The CDR3 sequence is 15 residues long. Trimming left V 1 base short and J 2 bases short, with 11 bases between. DNA of the CDR3: TGTGCCAGCTCACCACAGGGGGACCTCAACTATGGCTACACCTTC. As protein: CASSPQGDLNYGYTF.

The chain has TRBV14 and TRBJ2-1; possibly TRBD1 or TRBD2 for D (6 bases each). The V gene's germline CDR1 is SGHDN and CDR2 FVKESK. Trimming shortened V by 1 base and J by 9 bases, and 19 bases separated the two germline ends. The CDR3 contains 16 residues. In DNA form, the CDR3 reads TGTGCCAGCAGCCAAGTATTGTGGGGGGCCTTGAGTGAGCAGTTCTTC. This codes for CASSQVLWGALSEQFF.

V gene TRBV7-8 combines with J gene TRBJ2-4; D is possibly TRBD2 (7 bases). The CDR3 runs 13 residues. Per germline, CDR1 SGHVS and CDR2 FQNEAQ. Trimming took off 6 bases at V and 7 bases at J, with 13 bases between the two ends. CDR3 in DNA: TGTGCCAGCAGGAGGGGGGGTTCGAACATTCAGTACTTC. It specifies CASRRGGSNIQYF. Using reference TRBV7-8 and TRBJ2-4 for the parts outside the CDR3, the full variable domain is GAGVSQSPRYKVAKRGQDVALRCDPISGHVSLFWYQQALGQGPEFLTYFQNEAQLDKSGLPSDRFFAERPEGSVSTLKIQRTQQEDSAVYLCASRRGGSNIQYFGAGTRLSVL.

The chain uses TRBV5-1 and TRBJ1-1, with 7 bases lining up with TRBD1. The V gene's germline CDR1 is SGHRS and CDR2 YFSETQ. This CDR3 is built from 14 residues. J gave up 5 bases and V 0 bases, and 4 bases lay outside the gene matches. The DNA for the CDR3 is TGCGCCAGCAGCTTGGCCCCAGGGGGAACTGAAGCTTTCTTT. It codes for CASSLAPGGTEAFF.

The J gene is TRBJ1-3, the V gene TRBV7-8; D is uncertain. The CDR3 spans 14 residues. Germline-derived CDR1 and CDR2 are SGHVS and FQNEAQ. The V and J ends lost 8 bases and 0 bases respectively, with 11 bases between them. CDR3 DNA: TGTGCCAGCTCTGGACGGAGCTCTGGAAACACCATATATTTT. Translated: CASSGRSSGNTIYF. The full variable domain, in which reference TRBV7-8 and TRBJ1-3 provide the parts outside the CDR3, is GAGVSQSPRYKVAKRGQDVALRCDPISGHVSLFWYQQALGQGPEFLTYFQNEAQLDKSGLPSDRFFAERPEGSVSTLKIQRTQQEDSAVYLCASSGRSSGNTIYFGEGSWLTVV.

CDR3 nucleotide sequence: TGTGCCAGCAGGTTAGGGAATCAGCCCCAGCATTTT. This translates into CASRLGNQPQHF. The chain recombines TRBV7-3 with TRBJ1-5; unclear D gene. Germline CDR1 SGHTA, CDR2 FQGTGA. V was pared by 6 bases and J by 4 bases, with 7 bases between. The CDR3 totals 12 residues.

The gene calls are TRBV18 and TRBJ2-3; a possible D gene is TRBD2 (5 bases). The CDR3 sequence is 15 residues long. In germline, CDR1 is KGHSH, CDR2 LQKENI. V was clipped by 3 bases and J by 3 bases, with 13 bases between them. CDR3: CASSPNGRGTDTQYF. The CDR3 nucleotides read TGTGCCAGCTCACCTAACGGACGAGGGACAGATACGCAGTATTTT.

This clone was seen just once. The chain joins TRBV19 to TRBJ1-2; D is possibly TRBD1 (5 bases). The V and J ends lost 7 bases and 8 bases respectively, with 17 bases between them. From germline, CDR1 is LNHDA and CDR2 SQIVND (reference sequence). This CDR3 has 13 residues. As DNA, the CDR3 is TGTGCCAGTAAAGACGACGACAGAGGCGGCTACACCTTC. This codes for CASKDDDRGGYTF.

This chain joins TRBV7-9 and TRBJ2-3; 11 nucleotides match TRBD2. Germline assignment: CDR1 SEHNR and CDR2 FQNEAQ (reference sequence). V gave up 4 bases and J gave up 0 bases; unmatched junction bases: 3. This CDR3 region has 16 residues. The CDR3 sequence is CASSWGLAVSTDTQYF. The DNA of the CDR3 is TGTGCCAGCAGCTGGGGACTAGCGGTGAGCACAGATACGCAGTATTTT. Full variable domain (missing parts from reference TRBV7-9 and TRBJ2-3): DTGVSQNPRHKITKRGQNVTFRCDPISEHNRLYWYRQTLGQGPEFLTYFQNEAQLEKSRLLSDRFSAERPKGSFSTLEIQRTEQGDSAMYLCASSWGLAVSTDTQYFGPGTRLTVL.

The chain employs TRBV6-5 and TRBJ1-6, with 7 bases matching TRBD1. CDR3 length: 15 amino acids. Germline-derived CDR1 and CDR2 are MNHEY and SVGAGI. Trimming cost V 6 bases and J 9 bases; bases outside gene matches: 11. CDR3 bases: TGTGCCAGCAGCCCCGACAGGGCGGGAGGTTCACCCCTCCACTTT. Translated, it gives CASSPDRAGGSPLHF.

The rearrangement uses TRBV29-1 and TRBJ2-7; tentatively, D is TRBD2 (6 bases). Germline CDR1 SQVTM, CDR2 ANQGSEA. The ends were cut back, 5 bases at V and 6 bases at J, with 14 bases in the middle. The CDR3 is 12 amino acids. CDR3 in amino acids: CSVLVGGSEQYF. CDR3 sequence (DNA): TGCAGCGTTTTGGTGGGGGGATCCGAGCAGTACTTC.

V and J are TRBV7-9 and TRBJ1-5, with TRBD1 matching 8 bases. CDR1 is SEHNR, CDR2 FQNEAQ, per germline (reference sequence). V trimming: 1 base; J trimming: 5 bases; junction bases outside the gene matches: 1. The CDR3 length is 14 residues. Here the CDR3 DNA reads TGTGCCAGCAGCTTAGACAGGGGGGATCAGCCCCAGCATTTT. This codes for CASSLDRGDQPQHF.

V gene TRBV6-4 combines with J gene TRBJ2-2; D remains ambiguous. The CDR3 is 13 amino acids. Per germline, CDR1 MRHNA and CDR2 SNTAGT. V was shortened by 2 bases and J by 5 bases, with 6 bases between the two germline ends. The CDR3 sequence is CASSDGWTGELFF. The CDR3, as DNA: TGTGCCAGCAGTGACGGGTGGACCGGGGAGCTGTTTTTT.

The chain carries TRBV7-9 and TRBJ2-7, with D perhaps TRBD2 (5 bases). The ends were cut back, 6 bases at V and 0 bases at J, with 9 bases in the middle. The CDR3 is 13 residues long. The germline V gene has CDR1 SEHNR and CDR2 FQNEAQ (reference sequence). The CDR3 reads CASRPRDSYEQYF. CDR3 bases: TGTGCCAGCAGGCCTCGGGACTCCTACGAGCAGTACTTC.